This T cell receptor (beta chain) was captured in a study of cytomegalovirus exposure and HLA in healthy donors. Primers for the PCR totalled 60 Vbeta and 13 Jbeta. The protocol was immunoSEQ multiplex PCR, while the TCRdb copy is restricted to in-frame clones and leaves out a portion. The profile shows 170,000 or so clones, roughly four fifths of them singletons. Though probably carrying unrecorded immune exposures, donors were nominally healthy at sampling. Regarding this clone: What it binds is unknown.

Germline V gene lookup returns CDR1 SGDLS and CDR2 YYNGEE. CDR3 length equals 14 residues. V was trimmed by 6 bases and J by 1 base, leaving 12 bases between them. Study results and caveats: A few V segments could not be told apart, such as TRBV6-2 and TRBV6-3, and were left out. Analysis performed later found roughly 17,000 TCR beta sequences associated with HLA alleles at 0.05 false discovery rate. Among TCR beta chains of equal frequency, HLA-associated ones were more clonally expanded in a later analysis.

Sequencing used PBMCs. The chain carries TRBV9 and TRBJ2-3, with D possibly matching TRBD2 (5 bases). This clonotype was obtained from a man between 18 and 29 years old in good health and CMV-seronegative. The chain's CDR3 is CASTSSGRTDTQYF. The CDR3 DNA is TGTGCCAGCACGAGCAGCGGACGCACAGATACGCAGTATTTT. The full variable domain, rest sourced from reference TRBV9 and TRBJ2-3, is DSGVTQTPKHLITATGQRVTLRCSPRSGDLSVYWYQQSLDQGLQFLIQYYNGEERAKGNILERFSAQQFPDLHSELNLSSLELGDSALYFCASTSSGRTDTQYFGPGTRLTVL.